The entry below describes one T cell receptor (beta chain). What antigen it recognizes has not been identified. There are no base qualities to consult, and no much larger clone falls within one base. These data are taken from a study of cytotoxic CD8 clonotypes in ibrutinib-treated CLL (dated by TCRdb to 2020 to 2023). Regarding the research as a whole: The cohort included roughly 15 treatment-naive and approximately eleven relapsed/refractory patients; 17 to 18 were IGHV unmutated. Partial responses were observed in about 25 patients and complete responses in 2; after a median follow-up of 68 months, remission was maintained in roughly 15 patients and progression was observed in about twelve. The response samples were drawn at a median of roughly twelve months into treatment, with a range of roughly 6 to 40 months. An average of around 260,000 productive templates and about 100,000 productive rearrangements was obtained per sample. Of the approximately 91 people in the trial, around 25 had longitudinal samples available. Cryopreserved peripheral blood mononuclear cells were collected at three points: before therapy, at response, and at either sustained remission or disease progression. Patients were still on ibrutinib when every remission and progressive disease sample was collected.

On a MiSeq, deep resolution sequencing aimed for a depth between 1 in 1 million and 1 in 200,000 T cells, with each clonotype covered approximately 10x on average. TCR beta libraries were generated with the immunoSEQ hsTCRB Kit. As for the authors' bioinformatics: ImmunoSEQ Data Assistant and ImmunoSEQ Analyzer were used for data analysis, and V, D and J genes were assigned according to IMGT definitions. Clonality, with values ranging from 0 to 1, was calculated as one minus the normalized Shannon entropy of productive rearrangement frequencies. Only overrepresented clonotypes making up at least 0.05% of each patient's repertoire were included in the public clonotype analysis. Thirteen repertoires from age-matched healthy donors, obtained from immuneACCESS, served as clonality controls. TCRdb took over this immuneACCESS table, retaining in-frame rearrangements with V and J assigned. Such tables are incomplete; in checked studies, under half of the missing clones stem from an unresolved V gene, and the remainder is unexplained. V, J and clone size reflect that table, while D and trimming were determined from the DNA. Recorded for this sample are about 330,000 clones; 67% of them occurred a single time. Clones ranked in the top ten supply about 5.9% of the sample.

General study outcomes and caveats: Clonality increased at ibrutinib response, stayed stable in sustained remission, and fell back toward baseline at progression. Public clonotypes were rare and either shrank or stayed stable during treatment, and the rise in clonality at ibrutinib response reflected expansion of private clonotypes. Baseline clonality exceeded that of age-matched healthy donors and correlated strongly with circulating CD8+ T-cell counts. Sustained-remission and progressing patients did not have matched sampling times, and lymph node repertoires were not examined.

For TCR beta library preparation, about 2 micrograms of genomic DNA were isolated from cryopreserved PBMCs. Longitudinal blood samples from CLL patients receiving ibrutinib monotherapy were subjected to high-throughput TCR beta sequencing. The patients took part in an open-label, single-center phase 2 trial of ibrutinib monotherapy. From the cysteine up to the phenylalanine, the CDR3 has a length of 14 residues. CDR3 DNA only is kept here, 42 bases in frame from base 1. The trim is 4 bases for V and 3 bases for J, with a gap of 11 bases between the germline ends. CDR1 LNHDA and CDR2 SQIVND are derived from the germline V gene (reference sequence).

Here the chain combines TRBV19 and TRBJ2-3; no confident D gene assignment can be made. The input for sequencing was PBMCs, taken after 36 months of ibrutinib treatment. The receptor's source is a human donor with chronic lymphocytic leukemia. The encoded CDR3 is CASSTPHSTDTQYF. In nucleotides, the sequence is TGTGCCAGTAGTACTCCTCACTCAACAGATACGCAGTATTTT.